These 24 T cell receptor beta chains were sequenced from one sample in a study of T-cell memory formation after mild COVID-19. TCRdb re-analysed the 5' RACE reads in MiXCR, keeping a single row per CDR3 protein. The table records roughly 300,000 distinct CDR3 sequences, roughly 8% of them present only once. Sequencing input: PBMCs or a T cell subset sorted from them (not recorded which). These receptors came from a young man who had mild COVID-19 (a few samples of this study predate the infection). Cell type and time point are not known.

This clonotype was observed a few times. V is TRBV5-6 and J is TRBJ2-3; D is uncertain. Between the trimmed V and J ends, which lost 4 bases and 0 bases, there was a span of 9 bases. The CDR3 has 14 residues. Germline V lookup: CDR1 SGHDT, CDR2 YYEEEE. This CDR3 is CASSNLDSTDTQYF. The CDR3 DNA is TGTGCCAGCAGCAACTTAGACAGCACAGATACGCAGTATTTT.

There are a few counts of this clonotype. The chain recombines TRBV4-3 with TRBJ2-3, with D possibly TRBD1 on 5 matching bases. Germline V gene data show CDR1 as LGHNA and CDR2 as YSLEER. The CDR3 runs to 15 residues. The V and J ends lost 3 bases and 4 bases respectively, with 14 bases between them. The CDR3 DNA sequence: TGCGCCAGCAGCCATAAGTGGGGCGGATCAGATACGCAGTATTTT. Translation gives CASSHKWGGSDTQYF.

V usage is TRBV12-3 or TRBV12-4 and J usage is TRBJ1-1, with TRBD1 matching 8 bases. With 3 bases clipped from V and 7 bases from J, the junction kept 4 bases outside the gene matches. This CDR3 contains 13 residues. CDR3 bases: TGTGCCAGCAGTTTGTCAGGGGGCGTTGAAGCTTTCTTT. Its translation is CASSLSGGVEAFF.

This clonotype was counted at least ten times. V is TRBV20-1 and J is TRBJ2-5; D tentatively fits TRBD1 or TRBD2 (6 bases each). The germline CDR1 and CDR2 sequences are DFQATT and SNEGSKA (reference sequence). Trimming cost V 3 bases and J 3 bases, with 8 bases left between them. This CDR3 is built from 12 residues. The CDR3 region is CSARGGEETQYF. The CDR3 DNA follows: TGCAGTGCTAGGGGGGGCGAAGAGACCCAGTACTTC.

In its sample, this clonotype was seen a few times. The chain couples TRBV25-1 to TRBJ2-5; D perhaps matches TRBD1 (6 bases). Trimming took off 2 bases at V and 1 base at J, with 11 bases between the two ends. Looked up from germline, CDR1 is MGHDK and CDR2 is SYGVNS. The CDR3 is 15 residues long. The CDR3 loop reads CASSETGTSQETQYF. As DNA, the CDR3 is TGTGCCAGCAGTGAAACCGGGACATCCCAAGAGACCCAGTACTTC.

This clonotype was detected only a few times. CDR3 nucleotides: TGCGCCAGCAGCTTTCCAGGGGTTCAAGGCTACACCTTC. This codes for CASSFPGVQGYTF. This sequence joins TRBV5-1 and TRBJ1-2, with TRBD1 as a possible D gene (6 bases). Germline V CDR1 and CDR2: SGHRS, YFSETQ. Trimming left V 2 bases short and J 8 bases short, with 13 bases between. The CDR3 spans 13 residues.

This clonotype was observed a handful of times. The chain is built from TRBV5-1 and TRBJ1-1; a possible D gene is TRBD1 (5 bases). Trimming took off 8 bases at V and 1 base at J, with 9 bases between the two ends. Germline V gene lookup returns CDR1 SGHRS and CDR2 YFSETQ. CDR3 length: 12 amino acids. The CDR3 bases are TGCGCCAGTAAGACAGAGAACACTGAAGCTTTCTTT. It encodes CASKTENTEAFF.

CDR3 protein: CASSIGTGNTEAFF. The CDR3 DNA sequence: TGTGCCAGCAGTATCGGGACAGGAAACACTGAAGCTTTCTTT. This sequence joins TRBV28 and TRBJ1-1, with 8 bases matching TRBD1. V shed 5 bases and J 2 bases; nucleotides not matched to a gene: 4. The CDR3 runs 14 residues. Germline V lookup: CDR1 MDHEN, CDR2 SYDVKM.

The V call is TRBV7-3, the J call TRBJ2-3; 9 bases fit TRBD2. CDR1 SGHTA and CDR2 FQGTGA come from the germline V gene. This CDR3 is 15 amino acids long. J gave up 6 bases and V 2 bases, and 6 bases lay outside the gene matches. The CDR3 loop is CASSLGASGEDTQYF. DNA of the CDR3: TGTGCCAGCAGCTTAGGGGCTAGCGGGGAGGATACGCAGTATTTT.

This clonotype has a handful of counts. The rearrangement joins TRBV5-4 to TRBJ2-5; 7 bases are a match to TRBD2. Germline V gene sequence: CDR1 SGHNT, CDR2 YYREEE (reference sequence). This CDR3 contains 15 residues. V shed 2 bases, J shed 4 bases, and the junction held 8 bases outside the gene matches. Written as DNA, the CDR3 is TGTGCCAGCAGCTTCGGTCTAGCGGCGGGAGAGACCCAGTACTTC. As protein: CASSFGLAAGETQYF.

V is TRBV5-1 and J is TRBJ1-1, with D possibly matching TRBD1 (5 bases). Germline V gives CDR1 SGHRS, CDR2 YFSETQ. Trimming cost V 3 bases and J 1 base, with 13 bases left between them. The CDR3 consists of 15 residues. CDR3 protein: CASSSTGTENTEAFF. In nucleotides, the CDR3 is TGCGCCAGCAGCTCTACCGGGACCGAGAACACTGAAGCTTTCTTT. Full variable domain (outside the CDR3, taken from reference TRBV5-1 and TRBJ1-1): KAGVTQTPRYLIKTRGQQVTLSCSPISGHRSVSWYQQTPGQGLQFLFEYFSETQRNKGNFPGRFSGRQFSNSRSEMNVSTLELGDSALYLCASSSTGTENTEAFFGQGTRLTVV.

This clonotype was seen at least ten times. This chain connects TRBV7-2 to TRBJ2-7, with 8 bases fitting TRBD2. This CDR3 contains 15 residues. V lost 4 bases, J lost 7 bases, and 12 bases stayed unmatched. CDR1 is SGHTA and CDR2 is FQGNSA in the germline V gene. CDR3 residues: CASSWSAGGLSEQYF. The CDR3 DNA is TGTGCCAGCAGCTGGTCGGCGGGGGGTCTGTCGGAGCAGTACTTC.

The CDR3 DNA follows: TGTGCCAGCAGTTTGTCAGCAGGGCGATCCTATGGCTACACCTTC. Translation gives CASSLSAGRSYGYTF. This sequence joins TRBV12-3 or TRBV12-4 and TRBJ1-2, with D possibly matching TRBD1 (5 bases). The CDR3 totals 15 residues. With 3 bases removed from V and 4 bases from J, the gap between germline ends came to 15 bases.

The chain has TRBV27 and TRBJ1-5; D possibly corresponds to TRBD1 (6 bases). CDR1 and CDR2 (germline): MNHEY, SMNVEV (reference sequence). The V end lost 0 bases, the J end lost 1 base, and 13 bases lay between the germline ends. CDR3 length: 17 amino acids. For the CDR3, the DNA is TGTGCCAGCAGTTTATCGGCAGGGGCCGTAAGCAATCAGCCCCAGCATTTT. Translating it yields CASSLSAGAVSNQPQHF.

This clonotype was seen a few times. The chain combines TRBV2 with TRBJ1-5; maybe TRBD1 (5 bases). The CDR3 consists of 14 residues. The V gene lost 5 bases and the J gene lost 5 bases, with 13 bases spanning the gap. Germline CDR1 SNHLY, CDR2 FYNNEI. The CDR3 protein is CASSFQGFDQPQHF. CDR3 bases: TGTGCCAGCAGTTTTCAGGGTTTCGATCAGCCCCAGCATTTT.

This clonotype was seen repeatedly, ten times or more. The rearrangement links TRBV7-2 to TRBJ2-5, with 9 nucleotides matching TRBD2. With V trimmed by 4 bases and J by 4 bases, 13 bases remained unmatched. Germline values: CDR1 SGHTA, CDR2 FQGNSA. The CDR3 consists of 17 residues. The CDR3 loop is CASSSSSGGGGSETQYF. CDR3 bases: TGTGCCAGCAGCTCATCATCGGGCGGGGGGGGATCAGAGACCCAGTACTTC.

In its sample, this clonotype was seen a few times. The V and J genes are TRBV11-3 and TRBJ2-1; D is unresolved. This CDR3 has 13 residues. Trimming cost V 4 bases and J 5 bases, with 9 bases left between them. Germline V gives CDR1 SGHNT, CDR2 YENEEA. The CDR3 DNA reads TGTGCCAGCAGCTCAAGACGCGACAATGAGCAGTTCTTC. Amino acids: CASSSRRDNEQFF.

This rearrangement joins TRBV5-1 to TRBJ2-7; D is perhaps TRBD1 (5 bases). Germline V lookup: CDR1 SGHRS, CDR2 YFSETQ. The CDR3 covers 13 residues. V lost 2 bases, J lost 3 bases, and 9 bases lay in between. The CDR3 loop is CASSFKGIYEQYV. In nucleotides, the CDR3 is TGCGCCAGCAGCTTTAAGGGGATCTACGAGCAGTACGTC.

The rearrangement links TRBV7-2 to TRBJ1-2; 9 bases map to TRBD1. Germline lookup yields CDR1 SGHTA and CDR2 FQGNSA. This CDR3 is 15 amino acids long. After removal of 1 base from V and 5 bases from J, the junction contained 5 bases not matched to a gene. CDR3: CASSLESGTGYGYTF. In nucleotides, the CDR3 is TGTGCCAGCAGCTTAGAGTCAGGGACAGGGTATGGCTACACCTTC.

V usage is TRBV7-9 and J usage is TRBJ2-2; 11 nucleotides agree with TRBD1. V gave up 5 bases and J gave up 5 bases; unmatched junction bases: 10. This CDR3 spans 17 amino acids. CDR1 and CDR2 from the germline V gene are SEHNR and FQNEAQ (reference sequence). CDR3 amino acids: CASSGTGQGALTGELFF. The CDR3 DNA reads as TGTGCCAGCAGCGGGACTGGACAGGGGGCGCTGACCGGGGAGCTGTTTTTT.

V gene TRBV10-3 combines with J gene TRBJ1-5, with D uncertain. With 11 bases removed from V and 4 bases from J, the gap between germline ends came to 9 bases. CDR1 and CDR2 from the germline V gene are ENHRY and SYGVKD. The CDR3 is 11 amino acids. The CDR3 reads CASGPNQPQHF. CDR3 in DNA: TGTGCCTCCGGACCTAATCAGCCCCAGCATTTT.

This clonotype turned up a few times. This chain connects TRBV19 to TRBJ2-5; D is ambiguous. Germline V gene lookup returns CDR1 LNHDA and CDR2 SQIVND (reference sequence). The V end lost 4 bases, the J end lost 0 bases, and 6 bases lay between the germline ends. The CDR3 length is 13 residues. Written as DNA, the CDR3 is TGTGCCAGTAGTAAGGCGGACCAAGAGACCCAGTACTTC. Translating gives CASSKADQETQYF.

The V call is TRBV6-5, the J call TRBJ1-2; D uncertain. V lost 7 bases and J 0 bases, leaving 3 bases between the germline ends. The CDR3 sequence is 11 residues long. Germline-derived CDR1 and CDR2 are MNHEY and SVGAGI. The CDR3 nucleotides read TGTGCCAGCATGGCTAACTATGGCTACACCTTC. It translates to CASMANYGYTF.

The rearrangement links TRBV7-9 to TRBJ2-1; 8 positions match TRBD2. CDR3 length: 16 residues. Germline V gene data show CDR1 as SEHNR and CDR2 as FQNEAQ (reference sequence). Trimming removed 5 bases from V and 1 base from J; junction bases left unmatched: 7. CDR3 DNA sequence: TGTGCCAGCAGCCGCGGGGGGCTCCTTTCCTACAATGAGCAGTTCTTC. Amino acids: CASSRGGLLSYNEQFF. Full variable domain (outside the CDR3, taken from reference TRBV7-9 and TRBJ2-1): DTGVSQNPRHKITKRGQNVTFRCDPISEHNRLYWYRQTLGQGPEFLTYFQNEAQLEKSRLLSDRFSAERPKGSFSTLEIQRTEQGDSAMYLCASSRGGLLSYNEQFFGPGTRLTVL.